The sequence of this T cell receptor (beta chain) was determined in a study of shared clonotypes between healthy human individuals. For the study at large: There were three CD4 naive, three CD4 memory, two CD8 naive and one CD8 memory plates per donor.

Germline CDR1 is SGHVS and CDR2 is FQNEAQ. This CDR3 comprises 11 residues. V was pared by 3 bases and J by 2 bases, with 2 bases between. A deep-level run was used for the assay. This table comes from immunoSEQ multiplex PCR, and its TCRdb copy is limited to in-frame clones, with some not included. The sample carries some 2,500,000 clones, about 90% recorded once. Sequencing input: naive CD4+ T cells from PBMCs. Sample subset: CD45RA+ positively selected. V usage is TRBV7-8 and J usage is TRBJ2-7; D gene uncertain. This clonotype was obtained from a man aged 18 to 29 in good health. Some clones in this sample may be carry-over from other donors' samples. CDR3 amino acids: CASSFTYEQYF. The CDR3 region has the DNA TGTGCCAGCAGCTTCACCTACGAGCAGTACTTC.